Sequencing of this TCR beta chain was carried out in a study of T-cell memory formation after mild COVID-19. Whole-study context: Clusters were largely donor specific. Findings and caveats of the study: Clones contracting over day 15 to 85 were CD4/CD8 balanced, with later expanders leaning CD4+. The appearance of some responding clones in pre-infection memory suggested that cross-reactive memory joined.

5'RACE primed at constant segments yielded TCR alpha and TCR beta cDNA libraries bearing sample barcodes and UMIs. Each CDR3 protein gets one entry after TCRdb re-called the 5' RACE reads with MiXCR. The sample holds about 140,000 distinct CDR3 sequences, roughly 19% seen once. The CDR3 consists of 15 residues. CDR1 and CDR2 from the germline V gene are MGHRA and YSYEKL. Trimming cost V 2 bases and J 1 base, with 11 bases left between them. The table lists this clonotype with a few counts. Its antigen is unknown. The TCR comes from an adult woman who had mild COVID-19 (a few samples of this study predate the infection). Cell type and time point are not known. This rearrangement joins TRBV4-1 to TRBJ1-2, with D unresolved. Sequences were obtained from PBMCs or a T cell subset sorted from them (not recorded which). The CDR3 DNA follows: TGCGCCAGCAGCCAACCCGGAGGGATTAACTATGGCTACACCTTC. Encoded protein: CASSQPGGINYGYTF.